This paragraph covers one T cell receptor beta chain sequence. This entry belongs to a study of metastatic and nonmetastatic thyroid tumors. There were no patients who had received any treatment before thyroid surgery. TCRdb recomputed clones from the PCR reads via MiXCR. This sample yields about 8,700 clones, of which about 26% are seen a single time; 5% to 6.5% belongs to the top ten. Sequenced sample: adjacent normal tissue. This receptor was obtained from a female donor with papillary thyroid cancer or a benign thyroid nodule (not recorded which). Some clones in this sample may be carry-over from other donors' samples.

The DNA of the CDR3 is TGTGCCACCAGCGGCGGGACTCCGGTGGTGGATACGCAGTATTTT. Translation: CATSGGTPVVDTQYF. The chain employs TRBV15 and TRBJ2-3; D perhaps matches TRBD2 (6 bases). V gave up 5 bases and J gave up 6 bases, with 18 bases separating them. Germline lookup yields CDR1 LNHNV and CDR2 YYDKDF (reference sequence). The CDR3 spans 15 residues.